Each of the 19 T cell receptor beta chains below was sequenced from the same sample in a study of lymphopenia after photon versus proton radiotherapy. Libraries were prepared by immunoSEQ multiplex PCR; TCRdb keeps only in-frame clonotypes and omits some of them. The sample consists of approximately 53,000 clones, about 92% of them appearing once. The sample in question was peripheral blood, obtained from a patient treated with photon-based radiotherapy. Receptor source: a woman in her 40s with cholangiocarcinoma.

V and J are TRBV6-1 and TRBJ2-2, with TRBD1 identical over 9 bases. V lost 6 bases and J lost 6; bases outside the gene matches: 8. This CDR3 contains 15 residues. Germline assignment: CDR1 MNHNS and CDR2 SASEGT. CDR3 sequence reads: CASRGGQGRSGELFF. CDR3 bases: TGTGCCAGCAGGGGGGGACAGGGACGGTCCGGGGAGCTGTTTTTT.

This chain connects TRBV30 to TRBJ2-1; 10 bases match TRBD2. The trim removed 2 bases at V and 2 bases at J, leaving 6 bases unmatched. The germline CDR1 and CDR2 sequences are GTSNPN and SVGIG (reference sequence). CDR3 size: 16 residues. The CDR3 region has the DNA TGTGCCTGGAGTAAAAGCGGGGGGGATCCCTACAATGAGCAGTTCTTC. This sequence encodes CAWSKSGGDPYNEQFF.

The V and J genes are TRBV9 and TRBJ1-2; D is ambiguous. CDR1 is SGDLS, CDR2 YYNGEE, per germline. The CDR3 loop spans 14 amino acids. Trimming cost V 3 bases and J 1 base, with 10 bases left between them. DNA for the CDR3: TGTGCCAGCAGCGCTTCTCGCTTTAACTATGGCTACACCTTC. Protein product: CASSASRFNYGYTF.

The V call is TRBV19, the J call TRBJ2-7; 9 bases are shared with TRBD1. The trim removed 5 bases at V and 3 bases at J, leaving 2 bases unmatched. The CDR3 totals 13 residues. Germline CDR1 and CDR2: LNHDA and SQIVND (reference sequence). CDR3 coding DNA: TGTGCCAGTAGTGGGGACAGGGACTACGAGCAGTACTTC. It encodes CASSGDRDYEQYF.

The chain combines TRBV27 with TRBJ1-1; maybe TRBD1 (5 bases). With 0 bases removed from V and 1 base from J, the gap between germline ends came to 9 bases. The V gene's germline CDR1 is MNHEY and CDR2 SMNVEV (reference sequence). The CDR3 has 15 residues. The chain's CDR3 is CASSLSTAANTEAFF. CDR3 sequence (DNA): TGTGCCAGCAGTTTATCGACAGCAGCGAACACTGAAGCTTTCTTT.

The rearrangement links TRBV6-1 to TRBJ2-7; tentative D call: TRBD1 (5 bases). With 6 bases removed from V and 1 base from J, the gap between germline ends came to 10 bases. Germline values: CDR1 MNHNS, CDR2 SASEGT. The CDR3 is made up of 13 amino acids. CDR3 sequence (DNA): TGTGCCAGCAGCCGCGGACAATCCTACGAGCAGTACTTC. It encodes CASSRGQSYEQYF.

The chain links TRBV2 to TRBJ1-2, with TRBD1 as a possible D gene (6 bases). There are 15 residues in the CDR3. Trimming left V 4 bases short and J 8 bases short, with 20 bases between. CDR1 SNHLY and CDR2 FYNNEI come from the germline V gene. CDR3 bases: TGTGCCAGCAGTGGGGCCGGGTTGGGGGGCGACGGCTACACCTTC. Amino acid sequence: CASSGAGLGGDGYTF.

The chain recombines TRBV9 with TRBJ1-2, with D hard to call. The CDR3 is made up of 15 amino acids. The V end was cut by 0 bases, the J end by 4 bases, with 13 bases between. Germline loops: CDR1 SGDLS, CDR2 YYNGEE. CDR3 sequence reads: CASSVGGDFAYGYTF. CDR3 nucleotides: TGTGCCAGCAGCGTAGGTGGGGATTTTGCCTATGGCTACACCTTC.

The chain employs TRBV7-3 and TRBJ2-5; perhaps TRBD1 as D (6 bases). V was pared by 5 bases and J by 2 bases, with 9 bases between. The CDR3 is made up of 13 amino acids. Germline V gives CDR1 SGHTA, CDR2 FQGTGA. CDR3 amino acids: CASSRTVQETQYF. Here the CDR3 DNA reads TGTGCCAGCAGCCGGACAGTGCAAGAGACCCAGTACTTC.

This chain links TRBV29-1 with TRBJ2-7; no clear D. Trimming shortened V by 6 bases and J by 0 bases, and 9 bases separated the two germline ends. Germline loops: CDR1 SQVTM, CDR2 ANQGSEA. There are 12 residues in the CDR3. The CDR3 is CSVGSSSYEQYF. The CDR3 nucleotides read TGCAGCGTCGGAAGTAGCTCCTACGAGCAGTACTTC.

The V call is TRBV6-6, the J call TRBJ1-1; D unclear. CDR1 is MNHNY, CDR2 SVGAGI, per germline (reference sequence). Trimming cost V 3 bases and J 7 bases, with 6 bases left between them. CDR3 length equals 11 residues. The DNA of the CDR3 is TGTGCCAGCAGTTATGGGAATGAAGCTTTCTTT. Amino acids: CASSYGNEAFF.

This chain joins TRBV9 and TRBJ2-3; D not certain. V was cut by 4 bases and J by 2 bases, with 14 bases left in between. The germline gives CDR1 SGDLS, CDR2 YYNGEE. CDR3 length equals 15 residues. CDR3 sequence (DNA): TGTGCCAGCAGCCCGCCGATGGATCCCACAGATACGCAGTATTTT. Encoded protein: CASSPPMDPTDTQYF.

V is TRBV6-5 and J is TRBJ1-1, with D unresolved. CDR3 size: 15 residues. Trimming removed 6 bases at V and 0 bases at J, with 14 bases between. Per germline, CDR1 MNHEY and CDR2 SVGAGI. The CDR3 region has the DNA TGTGCCAGCAGCCTGGATGAAGGAATGAACACTGAAGCTTTCTTT. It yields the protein CASSLDEGMNTEAFF.

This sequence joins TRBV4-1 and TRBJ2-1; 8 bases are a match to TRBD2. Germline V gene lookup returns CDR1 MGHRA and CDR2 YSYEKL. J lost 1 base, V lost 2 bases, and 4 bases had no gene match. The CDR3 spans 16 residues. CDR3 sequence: CASSQLTSGSYNEQFF. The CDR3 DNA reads TGCGCCAGCAGCCAACTTACTAGCGGATCCTACAATGAGCAGTTCTTC.

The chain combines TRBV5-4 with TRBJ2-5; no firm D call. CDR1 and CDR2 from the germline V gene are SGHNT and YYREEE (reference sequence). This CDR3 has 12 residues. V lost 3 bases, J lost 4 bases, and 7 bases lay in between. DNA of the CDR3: TGTGCCAGCAGCTCTGAGTTAGAGACCCAGTACTTC. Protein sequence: CASSSELETQYF.

In DNA, the CDR3 is TGTGCCGGACCGACAGGGGCGGCCGGGGAGCTGTTTTTT. This codes for CAGPTGAAGELFF. The J gene is TRBJ2-2, the V gene TRBV30, with 8 bases identical to TRBD1. The CDR3 length is 13 residues. V lost 8 bases, J lost 6 bases, and 8 bases stayed unmatched. Germline-derived CDR1 and CDR2 are GTSNPN and SVGIG (reference sequence).

CDR3 nucleotides: TGCGCCAGCAGCTCGGGACAGACCCAAGAGACCCAGTACTTC. Encoded protein: CASSSGQTQETQYF. The chain has TRBV5-1 and TRBJ2-5, with 7 bases aligning to TRBD1. V was pared by 3 bases and J by 1 base, with 3 bases of the junction left unmatched. The germline gives CDR1 SGHRS, CDR2 YFSETQ. This CDR3 has 14 amino acids. The variable domain in full, with the rest retrieved from reference TRBV5-1 and TRBJ2-5, is KAGVTQTPRYLIKTRGQQVTLSCSPISGHRSVSWYQQTPGQGLQFLFEYFSETQRNKGNFPGRFSGRQFSNSRSEMNVSTLELGDSALYLCASSSGQTQETQYFGPGTRLLVL.

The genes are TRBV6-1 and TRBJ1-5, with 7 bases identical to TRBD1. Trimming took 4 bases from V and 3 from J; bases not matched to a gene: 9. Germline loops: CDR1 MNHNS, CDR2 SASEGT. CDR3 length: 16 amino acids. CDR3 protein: CASSALTGRNNQPQHF. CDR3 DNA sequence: TGTGCCAGCAGTGCACTGACAGGGAGGAACAATCAGCCCCAGCATTTT.

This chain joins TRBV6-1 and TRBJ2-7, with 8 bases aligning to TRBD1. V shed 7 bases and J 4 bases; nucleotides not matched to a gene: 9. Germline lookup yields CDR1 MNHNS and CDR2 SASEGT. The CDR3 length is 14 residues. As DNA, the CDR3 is TGTGCCAGCAAGCCTGACAGGGGTAATTACGAGCAGTACTTC. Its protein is CASKPDRGNYEQYF.